Detailed here is one TCR beta chain. The data belong to a study of blood T cells in healthy people across ages. Trimming took off 2 bases at V and 3 bases at J, with 16 bases between the two ends. In germline, CDR1 is MDHEN, CDR2 SYDVKM. The CDR3 length is 16 residues. Researchers collected approximately 9.5 milliliters of peripheral blood from every single donor. The use of a sample-barcoded 5' primer and a J-beta primer mix characterized a second PCR of about 7 to 12 cycles. TCRdb reanalysed the 5' RACE reads using MiXCR and keeps one entry per CDR3 protein. The sample carries under 1,100,000 distinct CDR3 sequences, 20% to 25% recorded once. The sample also formed part of further work on T cells of mothers and their children. As that report states: The sample comes from fewer than 10 healthy Caucasian donors: mothers and children.

The TCR comes from a girl aged 2-10 years in good health. Sample: blood. This chain joins TRBV28 and TRBJ1-1; TRBD1 might be the D (5 bases). The CDR3: CASSLKVGDGDTEAFF. The CDR3 DNA reads as TGTGCCAGCAGTTTAAAGGTGGGGGACGGGGACACTGAAGCTTTCTTT.